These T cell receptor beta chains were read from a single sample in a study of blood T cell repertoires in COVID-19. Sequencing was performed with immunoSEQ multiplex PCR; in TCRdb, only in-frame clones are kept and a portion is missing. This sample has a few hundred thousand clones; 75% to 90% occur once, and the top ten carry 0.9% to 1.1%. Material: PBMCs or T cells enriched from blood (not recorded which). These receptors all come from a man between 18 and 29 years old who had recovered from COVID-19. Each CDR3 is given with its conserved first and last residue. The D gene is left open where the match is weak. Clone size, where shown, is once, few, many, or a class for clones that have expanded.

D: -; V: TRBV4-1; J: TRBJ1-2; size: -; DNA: TGCGCCAGCAGCCAAGCTCGCCAGGTCGGCTACACCTTC; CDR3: CASSQARQVGYTF
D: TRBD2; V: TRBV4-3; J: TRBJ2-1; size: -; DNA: TGCGCCAGCAGCCGCGGACTAGCGGGACCTCTAGAGCAGTTCTTC; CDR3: CASSRGLAGPLEQFF
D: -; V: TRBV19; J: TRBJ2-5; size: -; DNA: TGTGCCAGTAGTGGGACAAACCAAGAGACCCAGTACTTC; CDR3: CASSGTNQETQYF
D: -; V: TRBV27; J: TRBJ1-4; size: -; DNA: TGTGCCAGCGGAGGGGCTGCAACTAATGAAAAACTGTTTTTT; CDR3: CASGGAATNEKLFF
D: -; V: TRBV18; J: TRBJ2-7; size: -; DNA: TGTGCCAGCTCACCACCGGCCAGGGCCCACGAGCAGTACTTC; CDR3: CASSPPARAHEQYF
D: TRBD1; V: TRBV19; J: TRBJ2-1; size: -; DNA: TGTGCCAGTAGCATACAGGGGAGCAATGAGCAGTTCTTC; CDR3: CASSIQGSNEQFF
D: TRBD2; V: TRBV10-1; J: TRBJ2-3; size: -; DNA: TGCGCCAGCGGGTTGACTAGCGGGGGACGTCTGGACACAGATACGCAGTATTTT; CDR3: CASGLTSGGRLDTDTQYF
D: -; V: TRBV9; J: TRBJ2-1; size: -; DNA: TGTGCCAGCAGCGTAAGGGGCGGGATCAGCTCCTACAATGAGCAGTTCTTC; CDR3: CASSVRGGISSYNEQFF
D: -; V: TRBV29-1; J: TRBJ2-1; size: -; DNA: TGCAGCGCAGCCTGGGACACCAACAATGAGCAGTTCTTC; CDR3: CSAAWDTNNEQFF
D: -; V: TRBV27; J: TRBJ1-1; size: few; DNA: TGTGCCAGCAGTTTAGGGCAGAACACTGAAGCTTTCTTT; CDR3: CASSLGQNTEAFF
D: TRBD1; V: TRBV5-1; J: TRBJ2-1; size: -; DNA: TGCGCCAGCAGCTTGGTACCAAAGACAGGGGGCTTGTACAATGAGCAGTTCTTC; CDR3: CASSLVPKTGGLYNEQFF
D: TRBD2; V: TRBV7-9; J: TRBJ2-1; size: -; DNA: TGTGCCAGCAGCACAAGTTTCCTGCGGGAGGTCTCCTACAATGAGCAGTTCTTC; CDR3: CASSTSFLREVSYNEQFF
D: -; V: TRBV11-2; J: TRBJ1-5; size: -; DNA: TGTGCCAGCAGCTTAGAAGGCAGGAGGGGTCAGCCCCAGCATTTT; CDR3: CASSLEGRRGQPQHF
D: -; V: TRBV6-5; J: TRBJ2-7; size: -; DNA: TGTGCCAGCCCTACCCCCGGGTCCGCCTACGAGCAGTACTTC; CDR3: CASPTPGSAYEQYF
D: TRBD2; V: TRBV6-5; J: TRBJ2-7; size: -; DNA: TGTGCCAGCAGTCCCTCGACTAGCGGGCCTTACGAGCAGTACTTC; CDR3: CASSPSTSGPYEQYF
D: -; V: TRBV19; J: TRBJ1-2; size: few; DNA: TGTGCCAGTAGTATTGGGAGGGCCTATGGCTACACCTTC; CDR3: CASSIGRAYGYTF
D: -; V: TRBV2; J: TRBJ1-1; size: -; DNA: TGTGCCAGCAGTGAATATGGCAGGGGAAACACTGAAGCTTTCTTT; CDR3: CASSEYGRGNTEAFF
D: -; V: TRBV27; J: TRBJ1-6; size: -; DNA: TGTGCCAGCAGTTCGTCGGTAAGTTCACCCCTCCACTTT; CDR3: CASSSSVSSPLHF
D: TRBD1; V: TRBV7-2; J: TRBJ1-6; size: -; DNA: TGTGCCAGCAGCTATTCCGGGACAGACAATTCACCCCTCCACTTT; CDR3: CASSYSGTDNSPLHF
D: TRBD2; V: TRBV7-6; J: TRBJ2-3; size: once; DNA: TGTGCCAGCAGCTTAGAAGCGGGGGGGCTCACAGATACGCAGTATTTT; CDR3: CASSLEAGGLTDTQYF
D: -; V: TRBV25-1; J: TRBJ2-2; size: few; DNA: TGTGCCAGCAGTAACAGGGCCGGGGAGCTGTTTTTT; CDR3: CASSNRAGELFF
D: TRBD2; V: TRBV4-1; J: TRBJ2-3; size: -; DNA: TGCGCCAGCAGCCAAGAAGAGCTAGCGGCGCAGTATTTT; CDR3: CASSQEELAAQYF
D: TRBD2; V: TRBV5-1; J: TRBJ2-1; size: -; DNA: TGCGCCAGCAGCTTCAGCGGGAACGGGAATGAGCAGTTCTTC; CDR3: CASSFSGNGNEQFF
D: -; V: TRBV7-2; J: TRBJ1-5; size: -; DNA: TGTGCCAGCAGCTTGTGGGGGGATAGCAATCAGCCCCAGCATTTT; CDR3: CASSLWGDSNQPQHF
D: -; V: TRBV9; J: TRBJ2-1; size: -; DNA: TGTGCCAGCAGCGTCCTCGGGACATCCTCCTACAATGAGCAGTTCTTC; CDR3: CASSVLGTSSYNEQFF